Presented here are 28 T cell receptor beta chains from one specimen sequenced in a study of technical replicates of blood from several donors. Libraries were prepared by immunoSEQ multiplex PCR; TCRdb keeps only in-frame clonotypes and omits some of them. The sample lists around 80,000 clones; around 94% were seen once. Sequencing input: T cells isolated from PBMCs. The receptors originated from a human donor in good health.

CDR3 region: CASRDSGRYEQYF. CDR3 bases: TGTGCCAGCAGGGATAGCGGGAGGTACGAGCAGTACTTC. The V call is TRBV28, the J call TRBJ2-7; TRBD2 aligns across 10 bases. The length of the CDR3 is 13 residues. The V gene end was trimmed by 6 bases and the J gene end by 4 bases; junction bases not matched to a gene: 3. Germline V lookup: CDR1 MDHEN, CDR2 SYDVKM.

In regard to this clone: A read error may produce the germline difference seen at one junction end. The V and J genes are TRBV7-7 and TRBJ2-3, with D possibly matching TRBD1 (6 bases). This CDR3 region has 14 residues. The germline CDR1 and CDR2 sequences are SSHAT and FNYEAQ (reference sequence). CDR3 amino acids: CASSLGQTTDTQYF. The CDR3 region has the DNA TGTGCTAGCAGCTTAGGACAGACCACAGATACGCAGTATTTT. The whole variable domain, filled in from reference TRBV7-7 and TRBJ2-3, reads GAGVSQSPRYKVTKRGQDVTLRCDPISSHATLYWYQQALGQGPEFLTYFNYEAQPDKSGLPSDRFSAERPEGSISTLTIQRTEQRDSAMYRCASSLGQTTDTQYFGPGTRLTVL.

This chain connects TRBV12-5 to TRBJ2-3, with TRBD2 identical over 14 bases. CDR1 is LGHNT and CDR2 is FRNRAP in the germline V gene. V lost 6 bases and J lost 5; bases outside the gene matches: 4. The CDR3 contains 15 residues. DNA for the CDR3: TGTGCTAGTGGACTGGGACTAGCGGGAGTAGATACGCAGTATTTT. Translating gives CASGLGLAGVDTQYF.

The chain is built from TRBV4-2 and TRBJ2-7, with TRBD1 matching over 10 bases. Germline lookup yields CDR1 LGHNA and CDR2 YNFKEQ. The V gene end was trimmed by 5 bases and the J gene end by 2 bases; junction bases not matched to a gene: 3. The CDR3 totals 14 residues. The CDR3 DNA reads TGTGCCAGCAGCAATGACAGGGGGCCCTACGAGCAGTACTTC. This gives the protein CASSNDRGPYEQYF.

The chain employs TRBV4-3 and TRBJ1-3; TRBD1 is a possible D gene (5 bases). Germline-derived CDR1 and CDR2 are LGHNA and YSLEER. The CDR3 has 13 amino acids. V shed 4 bases and J shed 3 bases, with 7 bases lying between them. This CDR3 is CASSRGVGNTIYF. CDR3 coding DNA: TGCGCCAGCAGCCGGGGCGTTGGAAACACCATATATTTT.

The chain joins TRBV19 to TRBJ1-1, with D perhaps matching TRBD1 (5 bases). The CDR3 extends over 15 amino acids. Trimming cost V 1 base and J 1 base, with 10 bases left between them. CDR1 is LNHDA and CDR2 is SQIVND in the germline V gene (reference sequence). CDR3 in amino acids: CASSIGGWQNTEAFF. The DNA of the CDR3 is TGTGCCAGTAGTATAGGGGGCTGGCAGAACACTGAAGCTTTCTTT.

V and J are TRBV2 and TRBJ2-2; tentatively, D is TRBD2 (6 bases). Trimming shortened V by 8 bases and J by 3 bases, and 13 bases separated the two germline ends. The CDR3 runs to 14 residues. Per germline, CDR1 SNHLY and CDR2 FYNNEI. This CDR3 is CASGPGGYTGELFF. As DNA, the CDR3 is TGTGCCAGCGGTCCTGGAGGGTACACCGGGGAGCTGTTTTTT.

The genes are TRBV30 and TRBJ2-5; no clear D. The germline gives CDR1 GTSNPN, CDR2 SVGIG (reference sequence). The CDR3 is 13 amino acids. V was pared by 0 bases and J by 3 bases, with 8 bases between. This CDR3 reads CAWSVWLEETQYF. CDR3 DNA sequence: TGTGCCTGGAGTGTATGGCTAGAAGAGACCCAGTACTTC.

The V and J genes are TRBV19 and TRBJ1-1; D is possibly TRBD1 (5 bases). The germline CDR1 and CDR2 sequences are LNHDA and SQIVND (reference sequence). CDR3 length: 14 residues. The V and J ends lost 4 bases and 3 bases respectively, with 12 bases between them. CDR3 DNA sequence: TGTGCCAGTAGTACGGGGGGACGAGACACTGAAGCTTTCTTT. Encoded protein: CASSTGGRDTEAFF.

The chain couples TRBV6-5 to TRBJ2-2; the match to TRBD2 covers 9 bases. CDR1 is MNHEY, CDR2 SVGAGI, per germline. The CDR3 covers 16 residues. Losses at the gene ends were 2 bases for V and 5 bases for J; bases not matched to a gene: 6. CDR3 nucleotide sequence: TGTGCCAGCAGTTACAGGCGGGAGGGCCCTACCGGGGAGCTGTTTTTT. Encoded protein: CASSYRREGPTGELFF.

The chain links TRBV20-1 to TRBJ1-2, with D unresolved. There are 11 residues in the CDR3. Looked up from germline, CDR1 is DFQATT and CDR2 is SNEGSKA (reference sequence). Trimming shortened V by 3 bases and J by 4 bases, and 6 bases separated the two germline ends. DNA of the CDR3: TGCAGTGCTAGCCAGTTCTATGGCTACACCTTC. Protein product: CSASQFYGYTF.

This clone showed up just once. The J gene is TRBJ2-2, the V gene TRBV29-1; 7 bases are shared with TRBD1. J gave up 7 bases and V 6 bases, and 8 bases lay outside the gene matches. The V gene's germline CDR1 is SQVTM and CDR2 ANQGSEA. This CDR3 contains 13 residues. The DNA for the CDR3 is TGCAGCGTGGAAAGACAGGGAATCGGGGAGCTGTTTTTT. Protein sequence: CSVERQGIGELFF.

V usage is TRBV9 and J usage is TRBJ2-2; 13 positions match TRBD2. The CDR3 runs 15 residues. Trimming took 3 bases from V and 9 from J; bases not matched to a gene: 5. The germline gives CDR1 SGDLS, CDR2 YYNGEE. The CDR3 here is CASSEQGTSGRELFF. Here the CDR3 DNA reads TGTGCCAGCAGCGAGCAGGGGACTAGCGGGAGGGAGCTGTTTTTT.

Only one count was recorded for this clone. The CDR3 reads CASSSDGSSYNEQFF. CDR3 bases: TGTGCCAGCAGCTCTGACGGGAGCTCCTACAATGAGCAGTTCTTC. The chain uses TRBV7-3 and TRBJ2-1, with a tentative D call TRBD2 (6 bases). There are 15 residues in the CDR3. Germline-derived CDR1 and CDR2 are SGHTA and FQGTGA. Trimming left V 4 bases short and J 0 bases short, with 10 bases between.

CDR3 amino acids: CAIAPGANQPQHF. CDR3 nucleotide sequence: TGTGCCATCGCCCCAGGGGCCAATCAGCCCCAGCATTTT. This chain joins TRBV10-3 and TRBJ1-5; D might be TRBD1 (6 bases). The CDR3 loop spans 13 amino acids. In germline, CDR1 is ENHRY, CDR2 SYGVKD. V was shortened by 8 bases and J by 3 bases, with 11 bases between the two germline ends.

The gene calls are TRBV25-1 and TRBJ2-1; D gene uncertain. V dropped 4 bases and J dropped 0 bases, with 16 bases sitting between them. CDR1 and CDR2 from the germline V gene are MGHDK and SYGVNS. The CDR3 length is 17 residues. The CDR3 is CASSAPTGSFSYNEQFF. In DNA form, the CDR3 reads TGTGCCAGCAGTGCCCCGACCGGGTCCTTCTCCTACAATGAGCAGTTCTTC.

The count of this clone is one. This sequence joins TRBV5-1 and TRBJ2-3; the match to TRBD2 covers 12 bases. Germline CDR1 and CDR2: SGHRS and YFSETQ. V shed 3 bases, J shed 5 bases, and the junction held 4 bases outside the gene matches. The CDR3 has 15 amino acids. In DNA, the CDR3 is TGCGCCAGCAGCTCCCTAGCGGGAGGGGTAGATACGCAGTATTTT. It codes for CASSSLAGGVDTQYF. Supplemented by reference TRBV5-1 and TRBJ2-3, the full variable domain reads KAGVTQTPRYLIKTRGQQVTLSCSPISGHRSVSWYQQTPGQGLQFLFEYFSETQRNKGNFPGRFSGRQFSNSRSEMNVSTLELGDSALYLCASSSLAGGVDTQYFGPGTRLTVL.

The chain uses TRBV19 and TRBJ1-1; TRBD1 matches 7 bases. The CDR3 consists of 12 residues. V was clipped by 3 bases and J by 11 bases; unmatched bases: 6. The germline gives CDR1 LNHDA, CDR2 SQIVND (reference sequence). CDR3: CASSIHPDRAFF. The DNA of the CDR3 is TGTGCCAGTAGTATTCACCCGGACAGGGCTTTCTTT.

The rearrangement uses TRBV28 and TRBJ1-1; D remains unclear. The CDR3 is 13 amino acids. CDR1 and CDR2 (germline): MDHEN, SYDVKM. With 9 bases removed from V and 1 base from J, the gap between germline ends came to 12 bases. The DNA of the CDR3 is TGTGCCAGTGAGGCAGTGGGGAACACTGAAGCTTTCTTT. Its translation: CASEAVGNTEAFF. The full variable domain, rest sourced from reference TRBV28 and TRBJ1-1, is DVKVTQSSRYLVKRTGEKVFLECVQDMDHENMFWYRQDPGLGLRLIYFSYDVKMKEKGDIPEGYSVSREKKERFSLILESASTNQTSMYLCASEAVGNTEAFFGQGTRLTVV.

This chain links TRBV9 with TRBJ2-7; possible D gene TRBD1, 6 bases. V lost 2 bases to trimming and J lost 3 bases, with 21 bases between them. Germline loops: CDR1 SGDLS, CDR2 YYNGEE. This CDR3 comprises 17 residues. The CDR3 spells CASSVNLEKGEYYEQYF. CDR3 nucleotide sequence: TGTGCCAGCAGCGTGAACCTCGAGAAGGGGGAGTACTACGAGCAGTACTTC.

The rearrangement links TRBV7-9 to TRBJ1-3; 9 positions agree with TRBD1. CDR1 and CDR2 (germline): SEHNR, FQNEAQ (reference sequence). The V gene end was trimmed by 2 bases and the J gene end by 4 bases; junction bases not matched to a gene: 9. The length of the CDR3 is 17 residues. CDR3 protein: CASSLSSSQGAGNTIYF. The CDR3 DNA sequence: TGTGCCAGCAGCTTATCATCGTCACAGGGGGCAGGAAACACCATATATTTT.

This chain links TRBV28 with TRBJ1-2, with 11 bases matching TRBD1. Germline V gene lookup returns CDR1 MDHEN and CDR2 SYDVKM. V was pared by 6 bases and J by 8 bases, with 8 bases of the junction left unmatched. This CDR3 has 14 amino acids. The CDR3 loop is CASRSGQGAPGYTF. Here the CDR3 DNA reads TGTGCCAGCAGGTCCGGACAGGGGGCGCCAGGCTACACCTTC.

The J gene is TRBJ2-7, the V gene TRBV5-8, with TRBD1 identical over 8 bases. From germline, CDR1 is SGHTS and CDR2 YDEGEE. Trimming cost V 2 bases and J 5 bases; bases outside gene matches: 3. This CDR3 spans 13 amino acids. As DNA, the CDR3 is TGTGCCAGCAGCTTCAGGGGGCTCAACGAGCAGTACTTC. Its translation is CASSFRGLNEQYF. Filled out from reference TRBV5-8 and TRBJ2-7, the complete variable domain reads EAGVTQSPTHLIKTRGQQATLRCSPISGHTSVYWYQQALGLGLQFLLWYDEGEERNRGNFPPRFSGRQFPNYSSELNVNALELEDSALYLCASSFRGLNEQYFGPGTRLTVT.

The gene calls are TRBV5-1 and TRBJ1-4; the match to TRBD1 covers 7 bases. Unmatched junction bases numbered 6, after V lost 5 bases and J lost 5 bases. Germline V gene sequence: CDR1 SGHRS, CDR2 YFSETQ. The CDR3 consists of 14 residues. The CDR3, as DNA: TGCGCCAGCAGAAAAGACAGGGACAATGAAAAACTGTTTTTT. This translates into CASRKDRDNEKLFF.

This clone was recorded only once. CDR3 residues: CASSLEVGLGTDTQYF. The DNA of the CDR3 is TGCGCCAGCAGCTTGGAGGTGGGGCTCGGCACAGATACGCAGTATTTT. V is TRBV5-1 and J is TRBJ2-3; D is possibly TRBD1 (5 bases). Trimming pared 0 bases from V and 1 base from J, leaving 12 bases between. The CDR3 has 16 residues. Germline V gene data show CDR1 as SGHRS and CDR2 as YFSETQ. The entire variable domain, with the rest obtained from reference TRBV5-1 and TRBJ2-3, is as follows: KAGVTQTPRYLIKTRGQQVTLSCSPISGHRSVSWYQQTPGQGLQFLFEYFSETQRNKGNFPGRFSGRQFSNSRSEMNVSTLELGDSALYLCASSLEVGLGTDTQYFGPGTRLTVL.

The V call is TRBV19, the J call TRBJ2-5, with D maybe TRBD2 (6 bases). Germline CDR1 reads LNHDA; CDR2 reads SQIVND (reference sequence). The CDR3 totals 17 residues. The V end lost 3 bases, the J end lost 2 bases, and 19 bases lay between the germline ends. DNA of the CDR3: TGTGCCAGTAGTATCGGGCTAGCGATAGTTGGGCAAGAGACCCAGTACTTC. Residues: CASSIGLAIVGQETQYF.

The gene calls are TRBV13 and TRBJ2-7; possible D gene TRBD1, 5 bases. CDR3 length equals 13 residues. Deletions cut 3 bases from V and 1 base from J, with 7 bases between. Germline V gene lookup returns CDR1 PRHDT and CDR2 FYEKMQ (reference sequence). The CDR3, as DNA: TGTGCCAGCAGCTTCCCAGGGTCCTACGAGCAGTACTTC. Translated, it gives CASSFPGSYEQYF.

J is TRBJ1-2 and V is TRBV9; D perhaps matches TRBD1 (6 bases). Germline V CDR1 and CDR2: SGDLS, YYNGEE. Trimming took 0 bases from V and 4 from J, leaving 13 bases between them. The CDR3 has 15 residues. CDR3 sequence (DNA): TGTGCCAGCAGCGTAGGTCAGGGGATGGGCTATGGCTACACCTTC. Translation: CASSVGQGMGYGYTF.